This T cell receptor (beta chain) was identified during a study of T cell repertoires in cytomegalovirus infection. Study as a whole: Indications came from public TCR beta signatures; they pointed to CMV infection and to a matching HLA type. The study, taken as a whole, reports: Cumulative frequency (of public TCR beta family members) identified carriers of CMV plus the relevant HLA.

This clonotype came up once. Its antigen is still unknown. TCRdb used MiXCR to reprocess the reads, holding one entry per CDR3 protein. The sample lists fewer than 1,000,000 distinct CDR3 sequences, roughly a third occurring once. Trimming took off 0 bases at V and 10 bases at J, with 13 bases between the two ends. The germline gives CDR1 MGHRA, CDR2 YSYEKL. The CDR3 loop spans 14 amino acids. This material consisted of cultured CD8+ T cells from PBMCs, taken from culture after CMV antigen stimulation. This clonotype originated in a human donor in good health (CMV status not recorded). Some clones in this sample may be carry-over from other donors' samples. The gene calls are TRBV4-1 and TRBJ2-1; TRBD2 is a possible D gene (6 bases). CDR3 loop: CASSQERYSGEQFF. As DNA, the CDR3 is TGCGCCAGCAGCCAAGAACGATATAGCGGAGAGCAGTTCTTC.